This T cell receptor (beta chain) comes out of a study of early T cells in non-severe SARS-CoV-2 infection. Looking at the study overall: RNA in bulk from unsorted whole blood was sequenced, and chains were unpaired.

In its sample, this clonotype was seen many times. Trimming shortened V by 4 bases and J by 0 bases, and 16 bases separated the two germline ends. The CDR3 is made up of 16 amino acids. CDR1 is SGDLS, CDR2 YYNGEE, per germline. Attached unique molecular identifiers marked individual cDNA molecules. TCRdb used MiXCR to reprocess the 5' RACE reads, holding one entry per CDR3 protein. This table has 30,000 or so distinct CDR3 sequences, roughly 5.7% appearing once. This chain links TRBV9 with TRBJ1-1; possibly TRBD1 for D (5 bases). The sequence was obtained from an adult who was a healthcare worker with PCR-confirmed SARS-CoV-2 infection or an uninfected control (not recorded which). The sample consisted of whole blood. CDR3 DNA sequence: TGTGCCAGCAGCCCCTGGCGAGGGGAGATGAACACTGAAGCTTTCTTT. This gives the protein CASSPWRGEMNTEAFF. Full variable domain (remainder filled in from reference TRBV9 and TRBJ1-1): DSGVTQTPKHLITATGQRVTLRCSPRSGDLSVYWYQQSLDQGLQFLIQYYNGEERAKGNILERFSAQQFPDLHSELNLSSLELGDSALYFCASSPWRGEMNTEAFFGQGTRLTVV.